Below, 18 T cell receptor beta chains from the same sample are listed, as sequenced in a study of blood T cell repertoires in COVID-19 (dated by TCRdb to 2020 to 2021). Receptor amplification or capture employed the immunoSEQ multiplex PCR assay. Entries here come from immuneACCESS through TCRdb and include only in-frame sequences with V and J called. Some clones fail to appear in such tables; in the studies checked, an unresolved V gene covers under half of the shortfall, and the cause of the remainder is unknown. This sample comprises around 240,000 clones, roughly 84% of them detected only once. The ten largest clones represent around 1.5% of the sample. Sequenced material: peripheral blood. These receptors were collected from a woman aged 35 to 49 who had recovered from COVID-19.

For the CDR3, the DNA is TGTGCCAGCTCACAAGAACAGGACCCAGGGGTGAAGCCCCAGCATTTT. This gives the protein CASSQEQDPGVKPQHF. The chain uses TRBV18 and TRBJ1-5; a possible D gene is TRBD1 (6 bases). The CDR3 sequence is 16 residues long. V gave up 4 bases and J gave up 8 bases, with 21 bases separating them. CDR1 and CDR2 (germline): KGHSH, LQKENI.

The chain combines TRBV2 with TRBJ2-3, with D possibly TRBD1 on 6 matching bases. Per germline, CDR1 SNHLY and CDR2 FYNNEI. The length of the CDR3 is 14 residues. The V end was cut by 6 bases, the J end by 2 bases, with 12 bases between. CDR3 sequence reads: CASSGQGYTDTQYF. The CDR3 bases are TGTGCCAGCAGCGGGCAGGGGTACACAGATACGCAGTATTTT. The full variable domain, in which reference TRBV2 and TRBJ2-3 provide the parts outside the CDR3, is EPEVTQTPSHQVTQMGQEVILRCVPISNHLYFYWYRQILGQKVEFLVSFYNNEISEKSEIFDDQFSVERPDGSNFTLKIRSTKLEDSAMYFCASSGQGYTDTQYFGPGTRLTVL.

This chain joins TRBV7-9 and TRBJ2-1; 9 bases are shared with TRBD2. This CDR3 has 15 amino acids. V lost 6 bases to trimming and J lost 6 bases; unmatched junction nucleotides: 9. CDR1 is SEHNR and CDR2 is FQNEAQ in the germline V gene (reference sequence). CDR3 in DNA: TGTGCCAGCAGAGAAGGACTAGCGCCCTTCAATGAGCAGTTCTTC. It codes for CASREGLAPFNEQFF.

The rearrangement joins TRBV4-3 to TRBJ1-1; D gene unclear. The length of the CDR3 is 14 residues. CDR1 LGHNA and CDR2 YSLEER come from the germline V gene. V was shortened by 3 bases and J by 7 bases, with 15 bases between the two germline ends. In nucleotides, the CDR3 is TGCGCCAGCAGCCATGGAGGAGGAACGGGTGAAGCTTTCTTT. This sequence encodes CASSHGGGTGEAFF.

With regard to this clone: The same CDR3 arises from other DNA sequences in this sample as well. V is TRBV15 and J is TRBJ1-5, with D unresolved. The CDR3 spans 12 residues. V shed 2 bases and J shed 4 bases, with 3 bases lying between them. The germline CDR1 and CDR2 sequences are LNHNV and YYDKDF (reference sequence). The CDR3 here is CATSRPNQPQHF. The DNA for the CDR3 is TGTGCCACCAGCAGACCAAATCAGCCCCAGCATTTT. The full variable domain, its missing parts supplied by reference TRBV15 and TRBJ1-5, is DAMVIQNPRYQVTQFGKPVTLSCSQTLNHNVMYWYQQKSSQAPKLLFHYYDKDFNNEADTPDNFQSRRPNTSFCFLDIRSPGLGDTAMYLCATSRPNQPQHFGDGTRLSIL.

The rearrangement uses TRBV2 and TRBJ2-3; D is perhaps TRBD1 (5 bases). Trimming left V 2 bases short and J 7 bases short, with 16 bases between. The CDR3 is 15 residues long. Germline-derived CDR1 and CDR2 are SNHLY and FYNNEI. The CDR3 loop is CASSEQGFTEYTQYF. In DNA form, the CDR3 reads TGTGCCAGCAGTGAACAGGGATTCACGGAGTATACGCAGTATTTT.

The V and J genes are TRBV2 and TRBJ1-6, with D maybe TRBD1 (6 bases). Germline CDR1 and CDR2: SNHLY and FYNNEI. With 6 bases removed from V and 7 bases from J, the gap between germline ends came to 10 bases. The CDR3 has 13 amino acids. The CDR3 bases are TGTGCCAGCAGCCGGGACATCAATTCACCCCTCCACTTT. Translation gives CASSRDINSPLHF.

This chain links TRBV9 with TRBJ2-7; D is possibly TRBD1 (5 bases). The CDR3 loop spans 14 amino acids. Trimming shortened V by 3 bases and J by 3 bases, and 13 bases separated the two germline ends. Germline CDR1 SGDLS, CDR2 YYNGEE. CDR3 amino acids: CASSADKDNYEQYF. CDR3 sequence (DNA): TGTGCCAGCAGCGCGGACAAGGACAACTACGAGCAGTACTTC. Combining the CDR3 with reference TRBV9 and TRBJ2-7 gives the whole variable domain DSGVTQTPKHLITATGQRVTLRCSPRSGDLSVYWYQQSLDQGLQFLIQYYNGEERAKGNILERFSAQQFPDLHSELNLSSLELGDSALYFCASSADKDNYEQYFGPGTRLTVT.

The chain joins TRBV5-1 to TRBJ2-2, with a tentative D call TRBD2 (5 bases). The CDR3 is 16 residues long. V shed 0 bases and J shed 3 bases, with 12 bases lying between them. Per germline, CDR1 SGHRS and CDR2 YFSETQ. CDR3: CASSLVPGLDTGELFF. CDR3 sequence (DNA): TGCGCCAGCAGCTTGGTCCCGGGGTTGGACACCGGGGAGCTGTTTTTT.

Regarding this clone: This CDR3 fails to terminate in the conserved phenylalanine or tryptophan, so it likely reflects a read error. It is unclear where the CDR3 begins or ends on the DNA, so no DNA is shown, and the CDR3 is as TCRdb lists it. This chain connects TRBV21-1 to TRBJ2-7; TRBD1, the D gene given by the table, was not confirmed from the DNA. TRBV21-1 is classified as a pseudogene. The CDR3 is made up of 11 amino acids, end residues included. The CDR3 loop is CASSKVKGTDT.

The chain links TRBV10-1 to TRBJ1-3, with D uncertain. Between the trimmed V and J ends, which lost 0 bases and 0 bases, there was a span of 12 bases. CDR3 length equals 17 residues. Germline V gene data show CDR1 as WNHNN and CDR2 as SYGVQD (reference sequence). The CDR3 reads CASSESAQAYSGNTIYF. The DNA of the CDR3 is TGCGCCAGCAGTGAGTCGGCGCAGGCCTACTCTGGAAACACCATATATTTT.

The rearrangement joins TRBV15 to TRBJ1-1; perhaps TRBD1 as D (5 bases). The CDR3 has 17 residues. Per the germline V gene, CDR1 is LNHNV and CDR2 is YYDKDF (reference sequence). Deletions cut 0 bases from V and 7 bases from J, with 21 bases between. CDR3 coding DNA: TGTGCCACCAGCAGAGATCGGGGGGGTAAGGGCCGAAGTGAAGCTTTCTTT. Translating it yields CATSRDRGGKGRSEAFF.

The rearrangement links TRBV28 to TRBJ1-1; TRBD1 might be the D (5 bases). V shed 6 bases and J shed 5 bases, with 7 bases lying between them. Germline V gene data show CDR1 as MDHEN and CDR2 as SYDVKM. This CDR3 is 11 amino acids long. In DNA form, the CDR3 reads TGTGCCAGCAGCGGGGGAACTGAAGCTTTCTTT. Residues: CASSGGTEAFF.

The genes are TRBV28 and TRBJ1-4; 7 bases map to TRBD1. CDR1 and CDR2 (germline): MDHEN, SYDVKM. The CDR3 consists of 15 residues. V shed 3 bases, J shed 5 bases, and the junction held 6 bases outside the gene matches. In DNA, the CDR3 is TGTGCCAGCAGTTTCCGCGGAGGGGGCAATGAAAAACTGTTTTTT. The encoded protein is CASSFRGGGNEKLFF.

The table lists this clone with a count of one. The chain carries TRBV4-2 and TRBJ1-1; possible D gene TRBD1, 5 bases. The germline V gene has CDR1 LGHNA and CDR2 YNFKEQ. The V and J ends lost 0 bases and 1 base respectively, with 15 bases between them. This CDR3 is 17 amino acids long. The CDR3 loop reads CASSQEPVQGSNTEAFF. The CDR3 bases are TGTGCCAGCAGCCAAGAACCCGTGCAGGGCTCGAACACTGAAGCTTTCTTT.

This chain connects TRBV7-2 to TRBJ2-5, with TRBD2 matching 14 bases. Germline CDR1 reads SGHTA; CDR2 reads FQGNSA. After removal of 5 bases from V and 4 bases from J, the junction contained 6 bases not matched to a gene. The CDR3 sequence is 16 residues long. CDR3 residues: CASSGTSGGRGETQYF. The CDR3 bases are TGTGCCAGCAGCGGGACTAGCGGGGGCAGGGGAGAGACCCAGTACTTC.

This clone was recorded only once. The chain recombines TRBV7-3 with TRBJ2-3, with 10 positions matching TRBD2. The CDR3 loop spans 14 amino acids. In germline, CDR1 is SGHTA, CDR2 FQGTGA. J was trimmed by 5 bases and V by 6 bases; bases with no gene match: 5. CDR3 residues: CASRASGGGDTQYF. The DNA for the CDR3 is TGTGCCAGCAGGGCTAGCGGGGGCGGAGATACGCAGTATTTT.

This rearrangement joins TRBV3-1 (or the pseudogene TRBV3-2) to TRBJ2-5; D gene ambiguous. The CDR3 length is 16 residues. Between the trimmed V and J ends, which lost 1 base and 7 bases, there was a span of 19 bases. The V gene's germline CDR1 is LGHDT and CDR2 YNNKEL (reference sequence). CDR3 sequence (DNA): TGTGCCAGCAGCCAAGGGTTCTCGAATATTCGCGTGACCCAGTACTTC. Its protein product is CASSQGFSNIRVTQYF.